This TCR beta chain stems from a study of T cells in Graves' hyperthyroidism and ophthalmopathy. Across the study: Before any treatment, at initial diagnosis, peripheral blood was collected. Study outcomes and limitations: The blood repertoire included most of the expanded thyroid clonotypes above 0.001.

Subjects aged 18 to 65 presented with newly diagnosed hyperthyroidism of less than 2 months' duration. Deletions cut 0 bases from V and 2 bases from J, with 10 bases between. Germline lookup yields CDR1 SGHRS and CDR2 YFSETQ. CDR3 length: 15 amino acids. Amplification targeted TCR beta CDR3 regions from RNA transcripts. During a first-round RT-PCR of the TCR CDR3, the HTBI primer set was used. TCRdb itself ran the multiplex PCR reads through MiXCR, one entry per CDR3 protein. The repertoire holds about 360,000 distinct CDR3 sequences, with 20% to 25% as singletons. As concerns this clonotype: Its target is not known.

The sequence was obtained from a man aged 50 to 60 with Graves' hyperthyroidism. Sequences were obtained from blood. The chain links TRBV5-1 to TRBJ2-3, with TRBD1 as a possible D gene (6 bases). The CDR3 spells CASSLGGPATDTQYF. The DNA of the CDR3 is TGCGCCAGCAGCTTGGGGGGGCCTGCCACAGATACGCAGTATTTT.